The clone carrying this TCR beta chain was counted between two and nine times. The antigen is not known. This entry comes from a study of post-analysis software for immune sequencing data. Findings and caveats of the study: The normalized Chao1 diversity of multiple sclerosis patients was significantly lower than that of controls. TRBV5-6, TRBV5-1 and TRBV20-1 were among roughly 5 TRBV segments more frequent in patients than controls.

The library was made from cDNA and included unique molecular identifiers. Via MiXCR, TCRdb re-called the PCR reads, giving one row per CDR3 protein. The sample holds hundreds of thousands of distinct CDR3 sequences, roughly 30% seen once. Germline lookup yields CDR1 ENHRY and CDR2 SYGVKD. The CDR3 runs 14 residues. After removal of 10 bases from V and 5 bases from J, the junction contained 10 bases not matched to a gene. This clonotype was sampled from a girl aged 5-17 years with multiple sclerosis. Source material: blood. The chain is built from TRBV10-3 and TRBJ2-7, with TRBD2 matching over 11 bases. CDR3 bases: TGTGCCACTCTAAGGGGACTAGCGGTCGACGAGCAGTACTTC. This translates into CATLRGLAVDEQYF.